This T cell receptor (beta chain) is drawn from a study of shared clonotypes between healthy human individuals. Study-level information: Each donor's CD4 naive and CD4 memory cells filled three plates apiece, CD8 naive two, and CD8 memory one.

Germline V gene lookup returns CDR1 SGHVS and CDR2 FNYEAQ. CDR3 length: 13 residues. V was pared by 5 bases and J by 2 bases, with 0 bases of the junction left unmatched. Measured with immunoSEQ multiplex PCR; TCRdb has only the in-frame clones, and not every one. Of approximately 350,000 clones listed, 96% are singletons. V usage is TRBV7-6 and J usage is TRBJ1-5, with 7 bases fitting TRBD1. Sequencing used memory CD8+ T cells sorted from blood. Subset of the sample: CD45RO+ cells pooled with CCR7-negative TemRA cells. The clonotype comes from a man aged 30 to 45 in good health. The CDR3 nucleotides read TGTGCCAGCAGCGGACAGGGCAATCAGCCCCAGCATTTT. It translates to CASSGQGNQPQHF.